What follows is one T cell receptor (beta chain) and its context. This clonotype was seen a handful of times. Its antigen is unknown. The junction departs from germline at one end; a sequencing error may be responsible. This entry is derived from a study of blood T cells in healthy people across ages (dated by TCRdb to the mid-2010s). Study-wide context: Template switching captured roughly one uniquely barcoded TCR beta cDNA molecule per two T cells in model experiments. To track age-related changes in TCR beta repertoire diversity, the study relied on deep sequencing normalized with unique cDNA molecular identifiers. For two donors (one aged 18 to 29 and one aged 80 or older), the study analyzed two additional independent replicas of 1 million unique cDNA reads from the same blood draw. Donors were grouped into four age groups: young (average approximately 16 years), middle-aged (roughly 40), aged (over 55) and long-lived (around 80). General study outcomes and caveats: Estimates of total diversity from one million sequenced T cells were regarded as lower bounds and underestimates. The long-lived group showed more naive CD4+ T cells, fewer expanded clones and increased TCR diversity than the aged group, suggesting age selection. Bulk unsorted PBMC profiling prevented conclusive comparison of naive and antigen-experienced compartments. The percentage of naive T cells measured by flow cytometry correlated strongly with observed TCR beta diversity. Because the CMV infection status of the donors was unknown, age-related changes in expanded clonotypes may potentially have been confounded. As age increased, observed TCR beta diversity per million T cells dropped in a roughly linear way, and a significant reduction was already evident by age roughly 40.

Systemically healthy Caucasian individuals from Russia, some 36 in total and aged roughly 6 to 100 years, were included as donors. Each donor gave approximately 10 milliliters of peripheral blood, collected into EDTA-treated Vacutainer tubes. Ficoll-Paque density-gradient centrifugation was used to isolate PBMCs, with at least 6.5 million per sample. Total RNA, at least 5 micrograms per sample, was extracted from PBMCs with Trizol reagent. For every donor, flow cytometry on a PBMC aliquot measured the percentage of naive CD45RAhigh/CD27high T cells. The CDR3 numbers 14 residues from cysteine through phenylalanine. Of the read, only the CDR3 DNA is kept; its 42 bases are in frame from base 1. CDR1 and CDR2, looked up from the germline V gene (reference sequence), are SGHKS and YYEKEE. The receptor library was made with 5' RACE. Sequencing instrument: Illumina HiSeq 2500. A second PCR of about 6 to 12 cycles was run with a J-beta primer mix and a sample-barcoded 5' primer. A unique molecular identifier was introduced onto each TCR beta cDNA molecule by a template-switch 5' adaptor carrying 12 random nucleotides. Each sample yielded at least 2.5 million CDR3-containing paired-end reads. The Mint cDNA synthesis kit, primed by a TRBC-specific oligonucleotide, was used to synthesize first-strand cDNA from all RNA. Following uracil-DNA glycosylase treatment, a first 18-cycle PCR with universal primers M1SS and BC2_uni_R was performed on all cDNA. As for the original processing: For normalization, 1 million high-quality reads were randomly selected from each sample, with every read carrying a distinct molecular identifier. Instead of being binned into consensus sequences, reads that shared molecular identifiers were thrown out. MiTCR, with a Q25 quality threshold and the strictest error-elimination algorithm, was used for CDR3 identification, clonotype clustering and error correction. A nonparametric unseen species model using Euler transformation provided a lower-bound estimate of total TCR beta diversity. TCRdb reanalyzed the raw reads on its own, using fastp at Q25 for trimming and MiXCR for clone calling, and kept in-frame beta chains. When rows share a CDR3 protein, they turn into one entry using the most common DNA and genes. For this entry, the V and J calls and clone size follow TCRdb and not the study's own pipeline. The sample table shows some 800,000 distinct CDR3 sequences, and more than 20% are seen once. Roughly 3.5% of the sample goes to the ten largest clones.

This sample was shared with a second study, whose subject was T cells of mothers and their children. The other study reports the following: Nine systemically healthy Caucasian individuals, comprising three mothers and their six children, were included as donors. cDNA synthesis consumed the entire amount of extracted RNA, loaded at 1.5 ug RNA in each 15 ul reaction. In the second PCR, the M1S primer added sample barcodes and 2-4 random nucleotides. Each mother yielded over 8.5 million TCR beta CDR3 reads and each child some 3 million reads. Thymic selection shapes the output of TCR recombination in a similar way in related and unrelated pairs, and inherited differences have a minor effect. Related mother-child pairs always showed normalized repertoire overlap that was slightly higher than in unrelated mother-child pairs, though the difference was never significant. No persistent microchimeric T cell clones were detected, at a sensitivity of approximately 110 clones per million clonotypes. In the study, deep NGS was used to compare the TCR beta repertoires of mothers and children, and features distinguishing related mother-child pairs from unrelated individuals were sought. On average, the children were roughly 10 +/- 4 years old, while the mothers were around 42 +/- 4 years old. After adapters were ligated using NEBNext reagents, the libraries underwent 100+100 nt paired-end sequencing on an Illumina HiSeq 2000. To avoid cross-contamination, the mother libraries and the child libraries were prepared a month apart and sequenced in separate runs. Each donor had between 500,000 and 2,000,000 distinct TCR beta clonotypes identified. Naive TCR beta clonotypes were estimated from low-frequency clonotypes matched to each donor's FACS-determined naive share, without sorting.

This clonotype was obtained from a boy between 10 and 17 years old in good health. Material for sequencing was blood. This chain is built from TRBV5-5 and TRBJ2-3; tentative D gene TRBD2, with 5 bases matching. The DNA sequence follows: TGTGCCAGCAGTTTGGAGGTCGTCGCAGATACGCAGTATTTT. Its protein product is CASSLEVVADTQYF.